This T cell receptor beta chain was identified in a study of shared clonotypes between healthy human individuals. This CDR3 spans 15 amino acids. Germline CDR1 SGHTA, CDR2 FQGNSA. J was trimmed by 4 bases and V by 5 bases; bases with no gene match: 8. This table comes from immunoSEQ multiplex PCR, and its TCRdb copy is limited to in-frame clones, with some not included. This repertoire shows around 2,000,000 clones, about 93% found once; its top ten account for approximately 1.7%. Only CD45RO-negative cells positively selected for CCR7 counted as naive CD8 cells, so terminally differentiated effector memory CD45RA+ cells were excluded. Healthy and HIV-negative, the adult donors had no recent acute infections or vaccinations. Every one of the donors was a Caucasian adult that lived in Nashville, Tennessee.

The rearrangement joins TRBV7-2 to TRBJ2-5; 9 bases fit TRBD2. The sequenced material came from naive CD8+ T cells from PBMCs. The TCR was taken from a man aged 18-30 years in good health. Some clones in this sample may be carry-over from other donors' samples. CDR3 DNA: TGTGCCAGCAGCACCCGGACTAGCGCCTCAGAGACCCAGTACTTC. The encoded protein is CASSTRTSASETQYF. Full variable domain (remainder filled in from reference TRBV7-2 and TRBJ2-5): GAGVSQSPSNKVTEKGKDVELRCDPISGHTALYWYRQSLGQGLEFLIYFQGNSAPDKSGLPSDRFSAERTGGSVSTLTIQRTQQEDSAVYLCASSTRTSASETQYFGPGTRLLVL.